This T cell receptor beta chain comes out of a study of blood T cell repertoires in COVID-19. For the study at large: The samples span acute and convalescent COVID-19 from the United States, Italy and Spain. T cells, B-cell-depleted T cells, or PBMCs provided the cDNA or gDNA that served as material.

In the authors' methods: It was from reference gene primer amplification that nucleated cell counts were estimated. TCRdb's table, derived via immunoSEQ multiplex PCR, lists solely in-frame clones and lacks some. V, J and clone size are taken as reported in that table, and D and trimming were inferred from the DNA itself. This sample has about 54,000 clones; about 90% occur once, and the top ten carry approximately 7%. Trimming took 4 bases from V and 2 from J, leaving 11 bases between them. This CDR3 has 14 amino acids. Germline V CDR1 and CDR2: SNHLY, FYNNEI. This TCR was recovered from a woman aged 55-70 years with active or convalescent COVID-19. The sequenced material came from peripheral blood. The chain has TRBV2 and TRBJ1-2; possibly TRBD1 for D (6 bases). The CDR3 DNA reads as TGTGCCAGCAGTGCCCTACAGGGAAACTATGGCTACACCTTC. Translated, it gives CASSALQGNYGYTF.